The 18 T cell receptor beta chains reported below all come from one sample, sequenced in a study of T cells in Graves' hyperthyroidism and ophthalmopathy. Amplification yielded TCR beta CDR3 regions, with RNA transcripts as the source. First-round RT-PCR with HTBI primers amplified the TCR CDR3 region. TCRdb reprocessed the multiplex PCR reads with MiXCR, giving one entry per CDR3 protein. The table records some 650,000 distinct CDR3 sequences, approximately 16% of them present only once. The sequencing input was blood. The receptors were gathered from a woman between 35 and 50 years old with Graves' ophthalmopathy.

This chain links TRBV27 with TRBJ1-2; 7 bases agree with TRBD1. The CDR3 runs 13 residues. CDR1 and CDR2 (germline): MNHEY, SMNVEV (reference sequence). The J segment lost 8 bases and the V segment lost 6 bases, leaving 9 bases of the junction unmatched. The CDR3 DNA sequence: TGTGCCAGCAGGCGGAGGGGGCGCGGCGGCTACACCTTC. It yields the protein CASRRRGRGGYTF.

The gene calls are TRBV28 and TRBJ2-7; perhaps TRBD1 as D (6 bases). The CDR3 runs 14 residues. Germline CDR1 is MDHEN and CDR2 is SYDVKM. Trimming left V 6 bases short and J 0 bases short, with 12 bases between. The CDR3: CASRPGTTSYEQYF. The CDR3, as DNA: TGTGCCAGCAGACCAGGGACAACCTCCTACGAGCAGTACTTC.

This rearrangement joins TRBV7-9 to TRBJ1-4; no clear D. CDR3 length equals 14 residues. V lost 2 bases and J 7 bases, leaving 11 bases between the germline ends. The V gene's germline CDR1 is SEHNR and CDR2 FQNEAQ (reference sequence). In DNA, the CDR3 is TGTGCCAGCAGCTTAAGGGAAGAGGGTGAAAAACTGTTTTTT. It yields the protein CASSLREEGEKLFF.

This clonotype was seen ten or more times. The chain is built from TRBV5-1 and TRBJ1-1; a possible D gene is TRBD1 (5 bases). Germline CDR1 and CDR2: SGHRS and YFSETQ. The CDR3 has 14 residues. V lost 1 base and J 1 base, leaving 8 bases between the germline ends. Written as DNA, the CDR3 is TGCGCCAGCAGCTTGTTTGGACAGAACACTGAAGCTTTCTTT. Encoded protein: CASSLFGQNTEAFF.

The chain is built from TRBV29-1 and TRBJ2-5, with D perhaps being TRBD1 or TRBD2 (5 bases each). V was clipped by 3 bases and J by 5 bases, with 16 bases between them. Germline V lookup: CDR1 SQVTM, CDR2 ANQGSEA. CDR3 size: 14 residues. The CDR3 sequence: CSVDSGTRRETQYF. As DNA, the CDR3 is TGCAGCGTTGATTCGGGGACGCGCCGGGAGACCCAGTACTTC.

A word on this clonotype: A junction boundary mismatches the germline segment, possibly from a read error. This chain connects TRBV27 to TRBJ2-3; TRBD2 agrees at 8 bases. CDR1 and CDR2 from the germline V gene are MNHEY and SMNVEV (reference sequence). The CDR3 consists of 15 residues. The CDR3 DNA sequence: TGTACCAGCAGTTTGTTAGCGGGAACCACAGATACGCAGTATTTT. Its translation: CTSSLLAGTTDTQYF.

The chain combines TRBV12-3 or TRBV12-4 with TRBJ1-5; perhaps TRBD1 as D (6 bases). Trimming took 5 bases from V and 7 from J, leaving 18 bases between them. CDR3 length: 15 amino acids. The DNA of the CDR3 is TGTGCCAGCAGTCCGGGGGCAGGGTTTGGACAGCCCCAGCATTTT. Protein sequence: CASSPGAGFGQPQHF.

This clonotype was seen only once. One end of the junction varies from germline; a read error may be responsible. This chain uses TRBV7-2 with TRBJ1-6; D uncertain. The length of the CDR3 is 14 residues. Germline V gene sequence: CDR1 SGHTA, CDR2 FQGNSA. CDR3 amino acids: CASSLGLLSSPFHF. CDR3 bases: TGTGCCAGCAGCTTAGGCCTACTCTCTTCACCCTTCCACTTT.

This clonotype has more than one count but fewer than ten. This chain joins TRBV6-1 and TRBJ1-5, with D unresolved. The CDR3 consists of 14 residues. Germline V gene data show CDR1 as MNHNS and CDR2 as SASEGT. With 10 bases removed from V and 2 bases from J, the gap between germline ends came to 15 bases. The CDR3 bases are TGTGCCATCGAGAGCGGAAGGGGCAATCAGCCCCAGCATTTT. Its translation is CAIESGRGNQPQHF.

The rearrangement links TRBV19 to TRBJ2-3; D is perhaps TRBD2 (5 bases). This CDR3 has 14 amino acids. In germline, CDR1 is LNHDA, CDR2 SQIVND (reference sequence). V shed 4 bases and J shed 0 bases, with 8 bases lying between them. CDR3 bases: TGTGCCAGTAGTAGCGGGTCAAGCACAGATACGCAGTATTTT. Amino acid sequence: CASSSGSSTDTQYF.

For the CDR3, the DNA is TGCAGTGCTCAAGATTCACCCACGGACACCGGGGAGCTGTTTTTT. This encodes CSAQDSPTDTGELFF. V usage is TRBV20-1 and J usage is TRBJ2-2; D uncertain. Trimming pared 5 bases from V and 3 bases from J, leaving 16 bases between. The germline V gene has CDR1 DFQATT and CDR2 SNEGSKA (reference sequence). CDR3 size: 15 residues.

This clonotype was seen at least ten times. The chain links TRBV6-5 to TRBJ2-7, with D possibly TRBD1 on 5 matching bases. V lost 2 bases to trimming and J lost 3 bases, with 8 bases between them. Germline V gene lookup returns CDR1 MNHEY and CDR2 SVGAGI. The CDR3 extends over 13 amino acids. The DNA for the CDR3 is TGTGCCAGCAGTTACCCAGGGAACTACGAGCAGTACTTC. Protein: CASSYPGNYEQYF.

This clonotype was detected ten times or more. The chain couples TRBV12-3 or TRBV12-4 to TRBJ1-1; D might be TRBD1 (6 bases). This CDR3 has 17 residues. V dropped 5 bases and J dropped 4 bases, with 23 bases sitting between them. The CDR3 is CASSLQGSLLVGTEAFF. DNA of the CDR3: TGTGCCAGCAGTCTCCAGGGGTCGCTTCTGGTAGGCACTGAAGCTTTCTTT.

Concerning this clonotype: It may be a read error: a sequence one base away is much more abundant. The gene calls are TRBV2 and TRBJ2-5, with 7 positions matching TRBD2. Trimming took 8 bases from V and 5 from J; bases not matched to a gene: 14. The V gene's germline CDR1 is SNHLY and CDR2 FYNNEI. The CDR3 is 15 amino acids. The CDR3 nucleotides are TGTGCCAGCGGCCGGGCGGGAGTTTCTGGCGAGACCCAGTACTTC. It encodes CASGRAGVSGETQYF.

The DNA for the CDR3 is TGTGCCAGCAGCTTAGCAGTTTTGCGGGGACGTTCGGGGGGCCAGTACTTC. As protein: CASSLAVLRGRSGGQYF. The chain recombines TRBV7-2 with TRBJ2-5, with TRBD2 matching 7 bases. CDR3 size: 17 residues. CDR1 and CDR2 from the germline V gene are SGHTA and FQGNSA. With 0 bases clipped from V and 10 bases from J, the junction kept 17 bases outside the gene matches. Variable domain in full (rest from reference TRBV7-2 and TRBJ2-5): GAGVSQSPSNKVTEKGKDVELRCDPISGHTALYWYRQSLGQGLEFLIYFQGNSAPDKSGLPSDRFSAERTGGSVSTLTIQRTQQEDSAVYLCASSLAVLRGRSGGQYFGPGTRLLVL.

This clonotype was seen ten or more times. The chain combines TRBV6-1 with TRBJ2-1; TRBD1 matches at 7 bases. J lost 4 bases, V lost 10 bases, and 7 bases had no gene match. The CDR3 totals 13 residues. Germline V gene data show CDR1 as MNHNS and CDR2 as SASEGT. CDR3 DNA: TGTGCCACTGGACAGGAGGATTACAATGAGCAGTTCTTC. Amino acid sequence: CATGQEDYNEQFF.

The chain carries TRBV6-1 and TRBJ2-7; 7 bases are a match to TRBD1. The CDR3 is made up of 15 amino acids. Germline V lookup: CDR1 MNHNS, CDR2 SASEGT. The V and J ends lost 6 bases and 3 bases, in that order; junction bases with no gene match: 11. CDR3 region: CASSPEGAGNYEQYF. The CDR3 nucleotides are TGTGCCAGCAGCCCCGAGGGGGCAGGAAACTACGAGCAGTACTTC.

This clonotype was recorded many times. The J gene is TRBJ2-5, the V gene TRBV30, with TRBD2 matching over 9 bases. This CDR3 contains 15 residues. Germline V CDR1 and CDR2: GTSNPN, SVGIG (reference sequence). V gave up 0 bases and J gave up 4 bases; unmatched junction bases: 6. DNA of the CDR3: TGTGCCTGGAGTGTACTTAGCGGGGGAAGAGAGACCCAGTACTTC. Translated: CAWSVLSGGRETQYF.